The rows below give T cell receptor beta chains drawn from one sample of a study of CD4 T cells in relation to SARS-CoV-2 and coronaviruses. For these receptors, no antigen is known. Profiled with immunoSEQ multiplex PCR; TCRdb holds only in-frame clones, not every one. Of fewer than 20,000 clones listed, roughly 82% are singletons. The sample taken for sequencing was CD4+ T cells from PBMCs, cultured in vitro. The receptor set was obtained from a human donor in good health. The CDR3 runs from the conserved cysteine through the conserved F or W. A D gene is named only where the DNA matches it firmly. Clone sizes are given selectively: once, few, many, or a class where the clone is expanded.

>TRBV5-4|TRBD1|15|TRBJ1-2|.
CASSLEGTGNYGYTF
TGTGCCAGCAGCTTGGAGGGGACAGGGAACTATGGCTACACCTTC
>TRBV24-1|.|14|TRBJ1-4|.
CATSDWRDDEKLFF
TGTGCCACCAGTGATTGGCGGGACGACGAAAAACTGTTTTTT
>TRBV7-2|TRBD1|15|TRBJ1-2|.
CASSPSLTGVDGYTF
TGTGCCAGCAGCCCATCCCTGACAGGGGTGGATGGCTACACCTTC
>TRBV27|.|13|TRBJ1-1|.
CASSFFRGAEAFF
TGTGCCAGCAGTTTTTTTCGTGGGGCTGAAGCTTTCTTT
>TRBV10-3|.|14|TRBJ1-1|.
CAISDPPGQPQAFF
TGTGCCATCAGTGACCCCCCCGGACAGCCTCAAGCTTTCTTT
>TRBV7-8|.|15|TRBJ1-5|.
CASSPTGVAGQPQHF
TGTGCCAGCAGCCCCACAGGAGTCGCGGGTCAGCCCCAGCATTTT
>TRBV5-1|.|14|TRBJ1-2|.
CASSSPGGSYGYTF
TGCGCCAGCAGCAGCCCCGGGGGGAGTTATGGCTACACCTTC
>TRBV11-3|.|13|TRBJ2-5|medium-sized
CASSFSPQETQYF
TGTGCCAGCAGCTTTAGCCCTCAAGAGACCCAGTACTTC
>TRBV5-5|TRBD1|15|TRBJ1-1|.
CASSPGTGDHTEAFF
TGTGCCAGCAGCCCGGGGACAGGGGATCACACTGAAGCTTTCTTT
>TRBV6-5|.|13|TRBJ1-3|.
CASSPDSGNTIYF
TGTGCCAGCAGTCCGGACAGTGGAAACACCATATATTTT
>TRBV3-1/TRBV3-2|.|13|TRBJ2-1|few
CASSHLQNNEQFF
TGTGCCAGCAGCCATCTACAGAACAATGAGCAGTTCTTC
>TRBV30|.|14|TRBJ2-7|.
CAWSVWPVFDEQYF
TGTGCCTGGAGTGTTTGGCCTGTGTTCGACGAGCAGTACTTC
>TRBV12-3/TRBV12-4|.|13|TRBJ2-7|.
CASSSAVPYEQYF
TGTGCCAGCAGTTCAGCGGTCCCCTACGAGCAGTACTTC
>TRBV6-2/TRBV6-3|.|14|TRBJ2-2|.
CASSLRTAGGELFF
TGTGCCAGCAGTTTAAGGACCGCAGGGGGGGAGCTGTTTTTT
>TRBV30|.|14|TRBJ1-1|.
CAWVPGRGLTEAFF
TGTGCCTGGGTACCTGGGAGAGGTCTCACTGAAGCTTTCTTT
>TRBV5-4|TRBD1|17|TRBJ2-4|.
CASSTRQGGSVKNIQYF
TGTGCCAGCAGCACCCGACAGGGGGGGAGTGTCAAAAACATTCAGTACTTC
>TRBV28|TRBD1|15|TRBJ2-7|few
CASSLSAGQAYEQYF
TGTGCCAGCAGTTTATCTGCGGGACAGGCCTACGAGCAGTACTTC
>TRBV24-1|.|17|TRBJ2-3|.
CATSVGRRGSSTDTQYF
TGTGCCACCAGTGTCGGGAGAAGGGGGTCTAGCACAGATACGCAGTATTTT
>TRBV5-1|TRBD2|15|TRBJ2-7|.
CASSLSGTSSYEQYF
TGCGCCAGCAGCTTGTCAGGGACTAGCTCCTACGAGCAGTACTTC
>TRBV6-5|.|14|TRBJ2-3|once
CASTNLAGTDTQYF
TGTGCCAGCACCAACCTAGCTGGGACAGATACGCAGTATTTT
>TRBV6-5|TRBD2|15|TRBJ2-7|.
CASSRPGLAGDEQYF
TGTGCCAGCTCCAGACCGGGACTAGCGGGAGACGAGCAGTACTTC
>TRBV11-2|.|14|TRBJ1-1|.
CASSLDWVNTEAFF
TGTGCCAGCAGCTTAGACTGGGTGAACACTGAAGCTTTCTTT
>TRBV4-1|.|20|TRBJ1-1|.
CASSQILINTWGVGDTEAFF
TGCGCCAGCAGCCAGATACTAATCAATACATGGGGGGTAGGGGACACTGAAGCTTTCTTT
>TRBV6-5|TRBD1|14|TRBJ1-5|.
CASSDRGRNQPQHF
TGTGCCAGCTCGGACAGGGGCAGGAATCAGCCCCAGCATTTT
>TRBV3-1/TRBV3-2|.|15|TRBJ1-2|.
CASSQGLTANYGYTF
TGTGCCAGCAGCCAAGGGCTCACAGCTAACTATGGCTACACCTTC
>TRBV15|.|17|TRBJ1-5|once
CATSRDTIRGFNQPQHF
TGTGCCACCAGCAGAGATACCATTAGAGGTTTCAATCAGCCCCAGCATTTT
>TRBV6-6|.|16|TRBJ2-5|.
CASSYAQQRNQETQYF
TGTGCCAGCAGTTACGCGCAGCAGCGTAACCAAGAGACCCAGTACTTC
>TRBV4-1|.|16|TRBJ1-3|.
CASSLSGAVPINTIYF
TGCGCCAGCAGCCTCAGTGGGGCGGTCCCCATTAACACCATATATTTT
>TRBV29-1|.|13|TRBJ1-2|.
CSVGSGAKYGYTF
TGCAGCGTTGGGTCCGGGGCGAAGTATGGCTACACCTTC
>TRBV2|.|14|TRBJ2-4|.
CASSPNVAKNIQYF
TGTGCCAGCAGTCCGAACGTAGCCAAAAACATTCAGTACTTC
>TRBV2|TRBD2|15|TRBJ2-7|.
CASRASSGSSYEQYF
TGTGCCAGCAGGGCCTCTAGCGGAAGCTCCTACGAGCAGTACTTC
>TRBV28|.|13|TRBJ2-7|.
CATADSNSYEQYF
TGTGCCACCGCGGACAGTAACTCCTACGAGCAGTACTTC
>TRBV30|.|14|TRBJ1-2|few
CAWSRSWGSGGYTF
TGTGCCTGGAGCAGGAGTTGGGGGTCTGGTGGCTACACCTTC
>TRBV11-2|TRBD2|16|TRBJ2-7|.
CASSLMGGTSEHGQYF
TGTGCCAGCAGCTTAATGGGGGGGACTAGCGAACATGGGCAGTACTTC
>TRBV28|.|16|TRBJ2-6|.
CASSFHRVPGANVLTF
TGTGCCAGCAGTTTTCACAGGGTCCCCGGGGCCAACGTCCTGACTTTC
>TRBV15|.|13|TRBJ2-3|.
CATSSSGTLTQYF
TGTGCCACCAGCAGCTCCGGGACCCTTACGCAGTATTTT
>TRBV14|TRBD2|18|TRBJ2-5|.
CASSQEGLASGITETQYF
TGTGCCAGCAGCCAAGAAGGTCTGGCTAGCGGTATCACGGAGACCCAGTACTTC
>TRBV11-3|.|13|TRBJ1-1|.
CASSLEQNTEAFF
TGTGCCAGCAGCTTAGAACAAAACACTGAAGCTTTCTTT
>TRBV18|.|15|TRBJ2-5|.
CATSGPTGTKETQYF
TGTGCCACCTCGGGCCCGACAGGCACTAAAGAGACCCAGTACTTC
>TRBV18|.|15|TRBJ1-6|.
CASSPSGPDNSPLHF
TGTGCCAGCTCACCCTCGGGGCCCGATAATTCACCCCTCCACTTT
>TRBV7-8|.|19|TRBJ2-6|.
CASSRRRGHREGRANVLTF
TGTGCCAGCAGCAGAAGACGTGGACACCGGGAAGGGAGGGCCAACGTCCTGACTTTC
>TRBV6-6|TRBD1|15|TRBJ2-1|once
CASSYAGQGAGEQFF
TGTGCCAGCAGTTACGCAGGACAGGGGGCAGGCGAGCAGTTCTTC
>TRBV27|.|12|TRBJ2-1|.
CASSSEADEQFF
TGTGCCAGCAGTTCTGAAGCGGATGAGCAGTTCTTC
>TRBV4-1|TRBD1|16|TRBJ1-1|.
CASSQEGRGGNTEAFF
TGCGCCAGCAGCCAAGAGGGCAGGGGGGGTAACACTGAAGCTTTCTTT
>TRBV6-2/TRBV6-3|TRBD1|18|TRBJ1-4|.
CASSYVLGDRELNEKLFF
TGTGCCAGCAGTTACGTCTTGGGTGACAGGGAGTTAAATGAAAAACTGTTTTTT
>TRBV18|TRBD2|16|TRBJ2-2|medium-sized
CASSLTSGTNTGELFF
TGTGCCAGCTCACTCACTAGCGGTACGAACACCGGGGAGCTGTTTTTT
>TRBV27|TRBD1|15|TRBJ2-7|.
CASRRGTGGLYEQYF
TGTGCCAGCAGGCGGGGGACAGGGGGCCTGTACGAGCAGTACTTC